What follows are 23 T cell receptor beta chains derived from one specimen sequenced in a study of beta chain features in type 1 diabetes. General study findings and limits: For Type 1 diabetes patients, all four CD4+ subsets carried TCRB CDR3s that were moderately but significantly shorter.

Antigens for these TCRs are unknown. Every bit of the isolated RNA underwent reverse transcription, so sequencing read expressed TCRB transcripts. Sequencing was performed with immunoSEQ multiplex PCR; in TCRdb, only in-frame clones are kept and a portion is missing. This sample has 230,000 or so clones, with under 20% found just once. The sequenced material came from naive CD4+ T cells from blood. All receptors come from a man aged 30 to 39 with type 1 diabetes.

The chain combines TRBV19 with TRBJ2-6; unclear D gene. This CDR3 region has 15 residues. The V gene's germline CDR1 is LNHDA and CDR2 SQIVND (reference sequence). With 3 bases removed from V and 0 bases from J, the gap between germline ends came to 6 bases. CDR3 region: CASSIRASGANVLTF. The DNA for the CDR3 is TGTGCCAGTAGTATTAGAGCCTCTGGGGCCAACGTCCTGACTTTC.

This clone turned up a few times. The chain joins TRBV18 to TRBJ1-1; D not resolved. CDR1 and CDR2 (germline): KGHSH, LQKENI. V was trimmed by 2 bases and J by 9 bases, leaving 10 bases between them. CDR3 length equals 12 residues. The CDR3 protein is CASSPMEIKAFF. The CDR3 DNA reads TGTGCCAGCTCACCAATGGAAATAAAAGCTTTCTTT.

The chain joins TRBV4-1 to TRBJ2-2, with D tentatively TRBD2 (5 bases). Trimming took off 2 bases at V and 3 bases at J, with 13 bases between the two ends. From germline, CDR1 is MGHRA and CDR2 YSYEKL. The CDR3 length is 16 residues. CDR3 in amino acids: CASSQRPGFDTGELFF. The DNA of the CDR3 is TGCGCCAGCAGCCAAAGACCGGGATTCGACACCGGGGAGCTGTTTTTT.

Comments on this clone: This sample also contains other DNA sequences that code for the same CDR3. The V and J genes are TRBV30 and TRBJ2-7; the D call may be TRBD1 or TRBD2 (5 bases each). CDR3 size: 16 residues. Trimming left V 0 bases short and J 5 bases short, with 20 bases between. Germline V gives CDR1 GTSNPN, CDR2 SVGIG (reference sequence). The CDR3 coding sequence is TGTGCCTGGAGTGTACTACGGGGCCTAAAAGGCCACGAGCAGTACTTC. This gives the protein CAWSVLRGLKGHEQYF.

This clone was detected only a few times. This chain links TRBV4-1 with TRBJ2-1; D may be TRBD1 (5 bases). CDR3 length equals 14 residues. Trimming stripped 3 bases from V and 2 bases from J, with 8 bases between. Per germline, CDR1 MGHRA and CDR2 YSYEKL. The CDR3 sequence: CASSQPGTYNEQFF. DNA for the CDR3: TGCGCCAGCAGCCAGCCAGGGACCTACAATGAGCAGTTCTTC.

This chain joins TRBV4-1 and TRBJ2-7, with 8 bases matching TRBD1. J gave up 0 bases and V 2 bases, and 6 bases lay outside the gene matches. The V gene's germline CDR1 is MGHRA and CDR2 YSYEKL. CDR3 size: 16 residues. The DNA of the CDR3 is TGCGCCAGCAGCCAATACCGACAGGGGCACTCCTACGAGCAGTACTTC. Protein sequence: CASSQYRQGHSYEQYF.

This clone has only a few counts. The chain combines TRBV11-2 with TRBJ2-1; tentatively, D is TRBD2 (6 bases). Germline V gives CDR1 SGHAT, CDR2 FQNNGV. The V end was cut by 1 base, the J end by 3 bases, with 10 bases between. The CDR3 consists of 15 residues. CDR3 sequence: CASSLAAGSYNEQFF. The CDR3 nucleotides read TGTGCCAGCAGCTTAGCGGCGGGAAGCTACAATGAGCAGTTCTTC.

This clone was counted a few times. The chain uses TRBV28 and TRBJ2-1; D call uncertain. Germline CDR1 is MDHEN and CDR2 is SYDVKM. The CDR3 totals 15 residues. V shed 5 bases and J shed 6 bases, with 17 bases lying between them. The CDR3 DNA sequence: TGTGCCAGCAGTGTCGCAGGAGTGGGTTCCAATGAGCAGTTCTTC. Its protein is CASSVAGVGSNEQFF.

The rearrangement links TRBV27 to TRBJ2-2, with 9 bases fitting TRBD2. V trimming: 3 bases; J trimming: 7 bases; junction bases outside the gene matches: 6. CDR3 length: 15 residues. Germline values: CDR1 MNHEY, CDR2 SMNVEV (reference sequence). The CDR3 region is CASSLLAGLGGELFF. In DNA form, the CDR3 reads TGTGCCAGCAGTTTGCTAGCGGGACTGGGCGGGGAGCTGTTTTTT.

This clone was detected a few times. CDR3 sequence: CAWSVNGREQYF. As DNA, the CDR3 is TGTGCCTGGAGTGTAAATGGTCGGGAGCAGTACTTC. The chain combines TRBV30 with TRBJ2-7; D not resolved. Germline values: CDR1 GTSNPN, CDR2 SVGIG (reference sequence). Trimming removed 0 bases at V and 7 bases at J, with 10 bases between. The CDR3 length is 12 residues.

The rearrangement uses TRBV7-9 and TRBJ2-4; D tentatively fits TRBD1 or TRBD2 (5 bases each). The CDR3 is made up of 14 amino acids. Trimming left V 10 bases short and J 1 base short, with 14 bases between. Germline V gene lookup returns CDR1 SEHNR and CDR2 FQNEAQ (reference sequence). CDR3 sequence: CATTEGPAKNIQYF. For the CDR3, the DNA is TGTGCCACCACAGAGGGGCCCGCCAAAAACATTCAGTACTTC.

V gene TRBV9 combines with J gene TRBJ2-2; D remains unclear. CDR3 length: 15 amino acids. V was trimmed by 0 bases and J by 3 bases, leaving 9 bases between them. Germline loops: CDR1 SGDLS, CDR2 YYNGEE. The CDR3 protein is CASSVGELYTGELFF. In nucleotides, the CDR3 is TGTGCCAGCAGCGTAGGAGAGTTGTACACCGGGGAGCTGTTTTTT.

The CDR3 DNA is TGCAGCGTTGTACGGGCTGGGTATGGCTACACCTTC. Protein product: CSVVRAGYGYTF. The chain recombines TRBV29-1 with TRBJ1-2; D uncertain. Germline lookup yields CDR1 SQVTM and CDR2 ANQGSEA. CDR3 length: 12 residues. V was trimmed by 4 bases and J by 5 bases, leaving 11 bases between them.

This clone came up a few times. The chain uses TRBV29-1 and TRBJ2-3; no reliable D call. Trimming removed 4 bases from V and 2 bases from J, with 13 bases in between. The germline gives CDR1 SQVTM, CDR2 ANQGSEA. CDR3 length equals 14 residues. CDR3 residues: CSVVWGTHTDTQYF. The CDR3 nucleotides are TGCAGCGTTGTCTGGGGAACCCACACAGATACGCAGTATTTT.

In its sample, this clone was seen a few times. The rearrangement uses TRBV7-3 and TRBJ2-5; D not resolved. Trimming cost V 0 bases and J 5 bases, with 10 bases left between them. Germline lookup yields CDR1 SGHTA and CDR2 FQGTGA. This CDR3 is 14 amino acids long. The CDR3, as DNA: TGTGCCAGCAGCTTAACAGGGATTGAGGAGACCCAGTACTTC. Amino acids: CASSLTGIEETQYF.

The chain combines TRBV30 with TRBJ2-1; TRBD2 agrees at 14 bases. Germline trimming cut 4 bases from V and 7 bases from J; bases unmatched to any gene: 9. Looked up from germline, CDR1 is GTSNPN and CDR2 is SVGIG (reference sequence). This CDR3 comprises 16 residues. The CDR3 nucleotides are TGTGCCTGGAAGGGCCCGACTAGCGGGAGGGAAAATGAGCAGTTCTTC. Translation gives CAWKGPTSGRENEQFF.

This clone was found a few times. The chain carries TRBV7-2 and TRBJ2-4; either TRBD1 or TRBD2 may supply D (7 bases each). CDR1 and CDR2 (germline): SGHTA, FQGNSA. With 4 bases removed from V and 7 bases from J, the gap between germline ends came to 17 bases. This CDR3 is built from 15 residues. The CDR3 loop reads CASSSNRGGANIQYF. In DNA form, the CDR3 reads TGTGCCAGCAGCTCGAACAGGGGAGGGGCGAACATTCAGTACTTC.

The chain is built from TRBV6-1 and TRBJ2-5, with 13 bases lining up with TRBD2. Trimming removed 4 bases from V and 4 bases from J; junction bases left unmatched: 6. The V gene's germline CDR1 is MNHNS and CDR2 SASEGT. CDR3 size: 16 residues. This chain's CDR3 is CASSAAGLAGAETQYF. As DNA, the CDR3 is TGTGCCAGCAGTGCTGCTGGACTAGCGGGAGCAGAGACCCAGTACTTC.

This clone was observed a few times. The rearrangement joins TRBV2 to TRBJ1-1, with a tentative D call TRBD1 (6 bases). CDR1 and CDR2 (germline): SNHLY, FYNNEI. V was clipped by 5 bases and J by 3 bases, with 10 bases between them. This CDR3 contains 13 residues. The CDR3 DNA reads TGTGCCAGCAGTCTGGACAGCGACACTGAAGCTTTCTTT. This codes for CASSLDSDTEAFF.

This clone was detected a few times. The chain couples TRBV30 to TRBJ1-4; D is possibly TRBD1 (5 bases). V lost 0 bases and J 7 bases, leaving 12 bases between the germline ends. This CDR3 region has 14 residues. Per germline, CDR1 GTSNPN and CDR2 SVGIG (reference sequence). The CDR3 spells CAWSVSRVVEKLFF. As DNA, the CDR3 is TGTGCCTGGAGTGTAAGCAGGGTAGTTGAAAAACTGTTTTTT.

This clone was observed a few times. The DNA for the CDR3 is TGTGCCAGCAGCCCCGGTGCCGAGAGCGTCCTGACTTTC. Amino acids: CASSPGAESVLTF. The gene calls are TRBV7-9 and TRBJ2-6, with unresolved D. Germline V CDR1 and CDR2: SEHNR, FQNEAQ (reference sequence). The CDR3 loop spans 13 amino acids. Trimming took off 5 bases at V and 12 bases at J, with 14 bases between the two ends.

This clone has just a few counts. This chain joins TRBV13 and TRBJ1-1; D gene ambiguous. Trimming shortened V by 4 bases and J by 3 bases, and 9 bases separated the two germline ends. The V gene's germline CDR1 is PRHDT and CDR2 FYEKMQ (reference sequence). The CDR3 runs to 13 residues. This CDR3 is CASSSSGDTEAFF. CDR3 nucleotide sequence: TGTGCCAGCAGCTCGAGTGGAGACACTGAAGCTTTCTTT. Full variable domain (rest looked up from reference TRBV13 and TRBJ1-1): AAGVIQSPRHLIKEKRETATLKCYPIPRHDTVYWYQQGPGQDPQFLISFYEKMQSDKGSIPDRFSAQQFSDYHSELNMSSLELGDSALYFCASSSSGDTEAFFGQGTRLTVV.

The chain recombines TRBV14 with TRBJ2-3; D perhaps matches TRBD2 (6 bases). Trimming cost V 0 bases and J 2 bases, with 21 bases left between them. The CDR3 runs to 19 residues. CDR1 and CDR2 from the germline V gene are SGHDN and FVKESK. CDR3 nucleotides: TGTGCCAGCAGCCAAGATAGGAAACTAGCCTTCCTATACACAGATACGCAGTATTTT. It specifies CASSQDRKLAFLYTDTQYF.